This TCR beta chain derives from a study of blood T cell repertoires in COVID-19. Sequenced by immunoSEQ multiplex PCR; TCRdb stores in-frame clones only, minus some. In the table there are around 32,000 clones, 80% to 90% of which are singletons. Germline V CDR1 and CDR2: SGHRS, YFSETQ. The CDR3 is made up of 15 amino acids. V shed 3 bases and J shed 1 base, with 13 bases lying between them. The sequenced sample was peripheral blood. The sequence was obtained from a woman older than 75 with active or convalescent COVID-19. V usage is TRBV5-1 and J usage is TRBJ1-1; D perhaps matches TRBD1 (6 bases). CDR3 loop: CASSSNRDPNTEAFF. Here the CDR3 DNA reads TGCGCCAGCAGCTCAAACAGGGACCCGAACACTGAAGCTTTCTTT. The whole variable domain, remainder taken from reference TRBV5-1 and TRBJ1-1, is KAGVTQTPRYLIKTRGQQVTLSCSPISGHRSVSWYQQTPGQGLQFLFEYFSETQRNKGNFPGRFSGRQFSNSRSEMNVSTLELGDSALYLCASSSNRDPNTEAFFGQGTRLTVV.